A single sample gave rise to the 19 T cell receptor beta chains below, sequenced in a study of cytomegalovirus exposure and HLA in healthy donors. Data came from immunoSEQ multiplex PCR; TCRdb stores just in-frame clones and leaves some out. The data hold about 160,000 clones, with approximately 96% observed a single time. The sample was PBMCs. These receptors were taken from a woman aged 18 to 35 in good health and CMV-seronegative.

This chain uses TRBV18 with TRBJ1-6, with TRBD1 matching over 9 bases. Losses at the gene ends were 3 bases for V and 6 bases for J; bases not matched to a gene: 3. The CDR3 length is 15 residues. Germline loops: CDR1 KGHSH, CDR2 LQKENI. Here the CDR3 reads CASSPTGGANSPLHF. In DNA, the CDR3 is TGTGCCAGCTCACCGACAGGGGGGGCTAATTCACCCCTCCACTTT.

This chain links TRBV5-1 with TRBJ2-5; D possibly corresponds to TRBD1 (5 bases). V lost 6 bases to trimming and J lost 1 base, with 13 bases between them. The V gene's germline CDR1 is SGHRS and CDR2 YFSETQ. The CDR3 loop spans 14 amino acids. CDR3 sequence (DNA): TGCGCCAGCAAAAAGACAGCCGGCCAAGAGACCCAGTACTTC. Its protein product is CASKKTAGQETQYF.

V usage is TRBV4-2 and J usage is TRBJ2-1; possibly TRBD1 for D (7 bases). V shed 4 bases and J shed 3 bases, with 10 bases lying between them. There are 14 residues in the CDR3. Germline V lookup: CDR1 LGHNA, CDR2 YNFKEQ. CDR3 region: CASSRRDSYNEQFF. The DNA for the CDR3 is TGTGCCAGCAGCCGGAGGGACAGCTACAATGAGCAGTTCTTC.

This chain uses TRBV5-8 with TRBJ1-2; 7 bases map to TRBD1. The junction had 14 bases not matched to a gene; V was cut back by 4 bases and J by 8 bases. The CDR3 totals 15 residues. Germline loops: CDR1 SGHTS, CDR2 YDEGEE. The CDR3 is CASSPGQALGRGYTF. CDR3 sequence (DNA): TGTGCCAGCAGCCCTGGACAGGCGCTTGGGAGAGGCTACACCTTC.

The genes are TRBV11-2 and TRBJ1-2, with TRBD1 matching over 7 bases. This CDR3 spans 14 amino acids. V trimming: 3 bases; J trimming: 4 bases; junction bases outside the gene matches: 5. Germline V gene sequence: CDR1 SGHAT, CDR2 FQNNGV. The CDR3 DNA sequence: TGTGCCAGCAGCTTGTCAGGGGGTGGCTATGGCTACACCTTC. Translating it yields CASSLSGGGYGYTF.

This rearrangement joins TRBV13 to TRBJ2-2; tentative D call: TRBD1 (6 bases). V lost 1 base and J 1 base, leaving 10 bases between the germline ends. The CDR3 spans 16 residues. CDR1 is PRHDT and CDR2 is FYEKMQ in the germline V gene (reference sequence). The CDR3 coding sequence is TGTGCCAGCAGCTTAGAAGGACAGCGGAACACCGGGGAGCTGTTTTTT. Translated, it gives CASSLEGQRNTGELFF.

Remarks on this clone: The junction and the germline gene differ at one end; a read error may be behind it. The chain joins TRBV7-7 to TRBJ2-2; weak D call: TRBD1 (5 bases). CDR1 is SSHAT, CDR2 FNYEAQ, per germline (reference sequence). The CDR3 is 14 residues long. The DNA for the CDR3 is TGTGCTAGCAGCTTATTGGACACCACCGGGGAGCTGTTTTTT. Translated, it gives CASSLLDTTGELFF.

This clone showed up just once. The genes are TRBV7-2 and TRBJ2-7; 11 bases are shared with TRBD2. CDR3 length: 13 amino acids. J was trimmed by 3 bases and V by 8 bases; bases with no gene match: 3. Per germline, CDR1 SGHTA and CDR2 FQGNSA. The DNA of the CDR3 is TGTGCCAGCCGACTAGCGGGGAACTACGAGCAGTACTTC. Protein: CASRLAGNYEQYF.

This chain joins TRBV5-4 and TRBJ1-2; D ambiguous. The CDR3 consists of 15 residues. Trimming pared 0 bases from V and 1 base from J, leaving 10 bases between. Germline V CDR1 and CDR2: SGHNT, YYREEE (reference sequence). The DNA of the CDR3 is TGTGCCAGCAGCTTGGGGCAGGCACATAACTATGGCTACACCTTC. The encoded protein is CASSLGQAHNYGYTF. The whole variable domain, remainder taken from reference TRBV5-4 and TRBJ1-2, is ETGVTQSPTHLIKTRGQQVTLRCSSQSGHNTVSWYQQALGQGPQFIFQYYREEENGRGNFPPRFSGLQFPNYSSELNVNALELDDSALYLCASSLGQAHNYGYTFGSGTRLTVV.

This clone was counted a single time. The rearrangement links TRBV27 to TRBJ1-6, with D possibly matching TRBD1 (6 bases). Looked up from germline, CDR1 is MNHEY and CDR2 is SMNVEV (reference sequence). V was trimmed by 2 bases and J by 2 bases, leaving 16 bases between them. CDR3 length: 18 amino acids. The CDR3 loop reads CASSLNNPGATYNSPLHF. The CDR3 coding sequence is TGTGCCAGCAGTTTAAACAACCCAGGGGCGACCTATAATTCACCCCTCCACTTT.

The V gene is TRBV27, the J gene TRBJ2-1; 12 bases are shared with TRBD2. The trim removed 6 bases at V and 3 bases at J, leaving 18 bases unmatched. This CDR3 has 20 residues. Per the germline V gene, CDR1 is MNHEY and CDR2 is SMNVEV (reference sequence). The CDR3 reads CASSRSPSGGAGASYNEQFF. CDR3 bases: TGTGCCAGCAGCCGTTCACCTAGCGGGGGGGCGGGGGCAAGCTACAATGAGCAGTTCTTC.

The chain carries TRBV15 and TRBJ2-7, with a weak D call TRBD1 (6 bases). This CDR3 has 15 residues. From germline, CDR1 is LNHNV and CDR2 YYDKDF (reference sequence). The V and J ends lost 4 bases and 5 bases respectively, with 18 bases between them. CDR3 region: CATSTLITGSNEQYF. DNA of the CDR3: TGTGCCACCAGCACGCTGATAACAGGGTCCAACGAGCAGTACTTC.

This sequence joins TRBV30 and TRBJ1-2; D may be TRBD1 (6 bases). The CDR3 runs 13 residues. CDR1 and CDR2 from the germline V gene are GTSNPN and SVGIG (reference sequence). The V end lost 3 bases, the J end lost 5 bases, and 13 bases lay between the germline ends. The CDR3 is CAWSPRGTYGYTF. CDR3 in DNA: TGTGCCTGGAGCCCCAGGGGTACTTATGGCTACACCTTC.

J is TRBJ1-1 and V is TRBV21-1; the D call TRBD1 from the table was never checked on the DNA. TRBV21-1 is assigned pseudogene status. This CDR3 comprises 17 residues. In DNA, the CDR3 is TGTGCCAGCAGCAAAGAGGGGGGACAGGGGTCAAACACTGAAGCTTTCTTT. It specifies CASSKEGGQGSNTEAFF.

This clone was counted once. The genes are TRBV6-5 and TRBJ2-3, with TRBD1 matching over 9 bases. With 4 bases clipped from V and 10 bases from J, the junction kept 9 bases outside the gene matches. The CDR3 has 14 amino acids. Germline V gene data show CDR1 as MNHEY and CDR2 as SVGAGI. The CDR3 coding sequence is TGTGCCAGCAGTTCCGCCGGGACAGGGTCAGCGCAGTATTTT. It specifies CASSSAGTGSAQYF.

This chain links TRBV7-2 with TRBJ1-1, with 9 bases matching TRBD1. The CDR3 sequence is 14 residues long. Germline V gene lookup returns CDR1 SGHTA and CDR2 FQGNSA. The junction had 11 bases not matched to a gene; V was cut back by 5 bases and J by 10 bases. The CDR3 DNA reads as TGTGCCAGCAGCCGAAAGGGACAGGGTGGTGGAGCTTTCTTT. Translated: CASSRKGQGGGAFF.

The rearrangement joins TRBV15 to TRBJ2-5; 15 nucleotides match TRBD2. Germline V gene sequence: CDR1 LNHNV, CDR2 YYDKDF (reference sequence). The CDR3 has 16 amino acids. V trimming: 3 bases; J trimming: 2 bases; junction bases outside the gene matches: 1. The CDR3 loop is CATSRGTSGGQETQYF. CDR3 bases: TGTGCCACCAGCAGGGGGACTAGCGGGGGGCAAGAGACCCAGTACTTC.

In this sample, this clone turned up once. The chain carries TRBV6-5 and TRBJ1-1; D gene ambiguous. Germline V gene data show CDR1 as MNHEY and CDR2 as SVGAGI. This CDR3 contains 13 residues. Trimming removed 2 bases from V and 2 bases from J, with 6 bases in between. The CDR3 is CASSYRVNTEAFF. CDR3 bases: TGTGCCAGCAGTTACCGGGTCAACACTGAAGCTTTCTTT.

The chain carries TRBV15 and TRBJ2-5, with a weak D call TRBD1 (5 bases). The CDR3 covers 15 residues. Germline V gene data show CDR1 as LNHNV and CDR2 as YYDKDF (reference sequence). The V end was cut by 0 bases, the J end by 2 bases, with 10 bases between. The CDR3 protein is CATSRDRAAQETQYF. DNA for the CDR3: TGTGCCACCAGCAGAGACAGGGCAGCTCAAGAGACCCAGTACTTC. Full variable domain (missing parts from reference TRBV15 and TRBJ2-5): DAMVIQNPRYQVTQFGKPVTLSCSQTLNHNVMYWYQQKSSQAPKLLFHYYDKDFNNEADTPDNFQSRRPNTSFCFLDIRSPGLGDTAMYLCATSRDRAAQETQYFGPGTRLLVL.